Sequencing of this TCR beta chain was carried out in a study of blood T cell repertoires in COVID-19. In the authors' methods: It was from reference gene primer amplification that nucleated cell counts were estimated. Assay used: immunoSEQ multiplex PCR; TCRdb lists only in-frame clones, some missing. V and J calls and clone size come straight from that table; D and trimming were deduced from the DNA. The repertoire holds some 330,000 clones, with 92% as singletons. V gave up 5 bases and J gave up 6 bases, with 12 bases separating them. The CDR3 contains 13 residues. CDR1 SGHTA and CDR2 FQGNSA come from the germline V gene. Recovery meant two consecutive negative NP/OP PCR tests, professional clearance, or resolved symptoms.

The specimen sequenced was PBMCs or T cells enriched from blood (not recorded which). The origin of this receptor is a woman aged 25-40 years who had recovered from COVID-19. The V call is TRBV7-2, the J call TRBJ2-3; the D is unclear. This chain's CDR3 is CASSTTPRDTQYF. CDR3 bases: TGTGCCAGCAGCACCACTCCCAGGGATACGCAGTATTTT. The full variable domain, with the rest looked up from reference TRBV7-2 and TRBJ2-3, is GAGVSQSPSNKVTEKGKDVELRCDPISGHTALYWYRQSLGQGLEFLIYFQGNSAPDKSGLPSDRFSAERTGGSVSTLTIQRTQQEDSAVYLCASSTTPRDTQYFGPGTRLTVL.